This TCR beta chain was sequenced in a study of OX40 agonist ivuxolimab in advanced cancers. Germline lookup yields CDR1 KGHSH and CDR2 LQKENI. The CDR3 consists of 14 residues. V was cut by 1 base and J by 0 bases, with 4 bases left in between. Some clones are missing from TCRdb's copy, which holds only in-frame ones; the method was immunoSEQ multiplex PCR. This table holds more than 80,000 clones, 91% found once. The chain recombines TRBV18 with TRBJ2-1; D gene unclear. This TCR was sampled from an adult with an advanced solid tumor such as melanoma, head and neck, liver or kidney cancer. The source material was CD4+ or CD8+ T cells sorted from blood, sampled in a trial of the OX40 agonist ivuxolimab. The CDR3 loop is CASSPQVSYNEQFF. In DNA, the CDR3 is TGTGCCAGCTCACCACAGGTCTCCTACAATGAGCAGTTCTTC.